A single sample gave rise to the 4 T cell receptor beta chains below, sequenced in a study of blood T cell repertoires in COVID-19. Only in-frame clones appear in the TCRdb table, and some are missing; sequencing was by immunoSEQ multiplex PCR. The sample lists 140,000 to 150,000 clones, 85% occurring once. The specimen was peripheral blood. The origin of the receptors is a woman aged 40-49 years with active or convalescent COVID-19.

Concerning this clone itself: A much bigger clone sits one base away, suggesting this may be a read error. V is TRBV7-2 and J is TRBJ1-6; D not certain. The V gene's germline CDR1 is SGHTA and CDR2 FQGNSA. With 5 bases removed from V and 9 bases from J, the gap between germline ends came to 8 bases. The CDR3 is made up of 12 amino acids. The CDR3 is CASSVPSSPLHF. In DNA form, the CDR3 reads TGTGCCAGCAGCGTCCCGAGTTCACCCCTCCACTTT.

The chain uses TRBV10-1 and TRBJ1-3; TRBD1 agrees at 8 bases. The junction had 5 bases not matched to a gene; V was cut back by 5 bases and J by 5 bases. This CDR3 is 14 amino acids long. Germline V gene sequence: CDR1 WNHNN, CDR2 SYGVQD (reference sequence). CDR3 coding DNA: TGCGCCAGCAGTCACGACAGGGGAAGAAACACCATATATTTT. This encodes CASSHDRGRNTIYF.

The chain employs TRBV27 and TRBJ1-1; no reliable D call. Germline CDR1 MNHEY, CDR2 SMNVEV (reference sequence). CDR3 length equals 15 residues. Trimming took 3 bases from V and 1 from J, leaving 12 bases between them. For the CDR3, the DNA is TGTGCCAGCAGTTTCGTGGCAGAGGGGAACACTGAAGCTTTCTTT. Encoded protein: CASSFVAEGNTEAFF.

The chain uses TRBV4-1 and TRBJ2-6; 8 positions agree with TRBD1. CDR3 length: 17 residues. The ends lost 1 base at V and 1 base at J; junction bases unmatched: 3. Looked up from germline, CDR1 is MGHRA and CDR2 is YSYEKL. The CDR3 loop reads CASSQGRTGSGANVLTF. In nucleotides, the CDR3 is TGCGCCAGCAGCCAAGGAAGGACAGGGTCTGGGGCCAACGTCCTGACTTTC.